This TCR beta chain appears in the sequencing data of a study of brain T cells in children with intractable seizures. Germline V CDR1 and CDR2: SGHNT, YENEEA. CDR3 length equals 15 residues. V was shortened by 1 base and J by 1 base, with 10 bases between the two germline ends. Assay used: immunoSEQ multiplex PCR; TCRdb lists only in-frame clones, some missing. Altogether about 41,000 clones are present, approximately 92% being singletons, with the ten largest covering about 6%. Only cases whose brain tissue showed the highest T cell transcript signatures were sequenced. The V call is TRBV11-3, the J call TRBJ2-5; no definite D call. Source: peripheral blood, taken at surgery. The receptor was derived from a girl aged 2 to 10 with tuberous sclerosis and intractable seizures. The chain's CDR3 is CASSLGLRPQETQYF. CDR3 bases: TGTGCCAGCAGCTTAGGACTGAGGCCCCAAGAGACCCAGTACTTC.